These 4 T cell receptor beta chains came from one sample sequenced in a study of cytomegalovirus exposure and HLA in healthy donors. Amplification used 60 Vbeta primers and 13 Jbeta primers. The data were produced by immunoSEQ multiplex PCR, yet TCRdb's version contains in-frame clones alone and is incomplete. The sample has 100,000 to 150,000 clones, approximately 17% seen once. The sequencing input was PBMCs. These receptors originate from a female donor in good health and CMV-seropositive.

As to this clone: Compared with germline, one end of the junction differs, possibly owing to a read error. The CDR3: CATRRAGYEQYF. Here the CDR3 DNA reads TGTGCCACCAGAAGAGCGGGCTACGAGCAGTACTTC. The chain has TRBV15 and TRBJ2-7; D may be TRBD2 (6 bases). CDR1 and CDR2 from the germline V gene are LNHNV and YYDKDF (reference sequence). The CDR3 runs 12 residues.

In this sample, this clone turned up a few times. The chain recombines TRBV29-1 with TRBJ2-1; no definite D call. Germline values: CDR1 SQVTM, CDR2 ANQGSEA. Trimming shortened V by 0 bases and J by 15 bases, and 18 bases separated the two germline ends. The CDR3 is 13 amino acids. CDR3 nucleotides: TGCAGCGTTGAAGAAGATCAGGAAATACAAATGTTCTTC. This codes for CSVEEDQEIQMFF.

The V gene is TRBV28, the J gene TRBJ2-3; TRBD1 matches at 8 bases. J gave up 3 bases and V 6 bases, and 8 bases lay outside the gene matches. CDR1 and CDR2 (germline): MDHEN, SYDVKM. CDR3 length: 15 residues. CDR3 sequence (DNA): TGTGCCAGCAGCCACAGGGGGATAAGAACAGATACGCAGTATTTT. Its translation is CASSHRGIRTDTQYF.

The CDR3: CASSYSSSTNEKLFF. DNA for the CDR3: TGTGCCAGCAGTTACTCCTCCTCAACTAATGAAAAACTGTTTTTT. The V gene is TRBV6-5, the J gene TRBJ1-4, with D hard to call. With 0 bases removed from V and 0 bases from J, the gap between germline ends came to 5 bases. This CDR3 comprises 15 residues. Looked up from germline, CDR1 is MNHEY and CDR2 is SVGAGI.